This is a list of T cell receptor beta chains from one sample in a study of technical replicates of blood from a few donors. TCRdb keeps only in-frame clones here, not all; method: immunoSEQ multiplex PCR. The repertoire consists of 55,000 to 85,000 clones, with roughly 97% occurring once and the leading ten covering about 0.24%. Sequences were obtained from T cells isolated from PBMCs. The source of these receptors is a human donor in good health. CDR3s include the opening cysteine and the closing phenylalanine or tryptophan. The D gene is left open where the match is weak. Rows may omit the clone size; those that give it use once, few, many or a size class.

d_gene	v_gene	len	j_gene	abundance	CDR3aa	CDR3nt
TRBD2	TRBV5-1	16	TRBJ2-5	-	CASSLGIAGVLETQYF	TGCGCCAGCAGCTTGGGTATAGCGGGAGTTCTAGAGACCCAGTACTTC
-	TRBV18	15	TRBJ1-5	-	CASSPDSLNNQPQHF	TGTGCCAGCTCACCAGACAGCCTCAACAATCAGCCCCAGCATTTT
-	TRBV6-4	14	TRBJ2-3	-	CASSRQGLSDTQYF	TGTGCCAGCTCGAGGCAGGGTCTCTCAGATACGCAGTATTTT
TRBD1	TRBV5-1	16	TRBJ1-1	-	CASSLEVRGRDTEAFF	TGCGCCAGCAGCTTGGAGGTCAGGGGGCGGGACACTGAAGCTTTCTTT
-	TRBV7-9	14	TRBJ1-2	-	CASSPPGEAYGYTF	TGTGCCAGCAGCCCCCCTGGGGAGGCCTATGGCTACACCTTC
-	TRBV28	14	TRBJ2-7	-	CASSLVPGAYEQYF	TGTGCCAGCAGTTTAGTCCCGGGGGCCTACGAGCAGTACTTC
-	TRBV27	11	TRBJ1-2	-	CASGFFYGYTF	TGTGCCAGCGGCTTTTTCTATGGCTACACCTTC
-	TRBV20-1	10	TRBJ1-2	-	CSALADGYTF	TGCAGTGCTCTAGCTGACGGCTACACCTTC
TRBD1	TRBV4-2	21	TRBJ1-4	-	CASSQEIPHSGGRGTNEKLFF	TGTGCCAGCAGCCAAGAAATCCCCCACTCAGGGGGCAGGGGAACTAATGAAAAACTGTTTTTT
TRBD2	TRBV5-1	15	TRBJ2-1	-	CASSFWGRGLDEQFF	TGCGCCAGCAGCTTTTGGGGGAGGGGTCTCGATGAGCAGTTCTTC
-	TRBV5-1	14	TRBJ2-3	-	CASSFGSATDTQYF	TGCGCCAGCAGCTTCGGTAGCGCTACAGATACGCAGTATTTT
-	TRBV7-3	13	TRBJ1-1	-	CASSLEGNTEAFF	TGTGCCAGCAGCTTAGAGGGGAACACTGAAGCTTTCTTT
TRBD2	TRBV29-1	13	TRBJ2-1	-	CSVFSGRVNEQFF	TGCAGCGTTTTCAGCGGGAGGGTCAATGAGCAGTTCTTC
TRBD2	TRBV29-1	14	TRBJ2-7	-	CSVVSSGRRYEQYF	TGCAGCGTTGTCTCTAGCGGGAGACGCTACGAGCAGTACTTC
-	TRBV19	13	TRBJ2-7	-	CASRSGPSYEQYF	TGTGCCAGTAGATCAGGGCCATCCTACGAGCAGTACTTC
-	TRBV5-8	16	TRBJ2-7	-	CASSSPNWGVSGEQYF	TGTGCCAGCAGCTCGCCTAATTGGGGGGTTAGTGGCGAGCAGTACTTC
-	TRBV10-3	20	TRBJ1-4	-	CAISESLRDTNRGTNEKLFF	TGTGCCATCAGTGAGTCGCTTCGGGACACCAACCGGGGAACTAATGAAAAACTGTTTTTT
TRBD2	TRBV4-1	15	TRBJ2-5	once	CASSHLWREQETQYF	TGCGCCAGCAGCCATCTGTGGCGGGAGCAAGAGACCCAGTACTTC
TRBD1	TRBV30	13	TRBJ2-7	-	CAWSKDRGYEQYF	TGTGCCTGGAGTAAGGACAGGGGCTACGAGCAGTACTTC
-	TRBV4-2	14	TRBJ1-1	once	CASSLARVDAEAFF	TGTGCCAGCAGCCTGGCCAGGGTTGATGCTGAAGCTTTCTTT
-	TRBV6-5	14	TRBJ2-7	-	CASSYSTGTYEQYF	TGTGCCAGCAGTTACTCGACAGGCACCTACGAGCAGTACTTC
-	TRBV21-1	17	TRBJ2-4	-	CASSKRSGGYNQRIQYF	TGTGCCAGCAGCAAAAGGTCAGGGGGCTATAATCAACGCATTCAGTACTTC
-	TRBV5-1	15	TRBJ1-1	-	CASSPRQVERTEAFF	TGCGCCAGCAGCCCTCGACAGGTAGAACGCACTGAAGCTTTCTTT
TRBD1	TRBV5-4	14	TRBJ2-1	-	CASSFGQGANEQFF	TGTGCCAGCAGCTTCGGACAGGGGGCCAATGAGCAGTTCTTC
TRBD1	TRBV9	20	TRBJ1-2	once	CASSFRLRHTGATPGYGYTF	TGTGCCAGCAGCTTCCGCCTCCGCCATACAGGGGCCACGCCGGGGTATGGCTACACCTTC
TRBD1	TRBV27	13	TRBJ2-3	-	CASSWTTGDTQYF	TGTGCCAGCAGTTGGACGACAGGGGATACGCAGTATTTT
-	TRBV27	13	TRBJ2-3	-	CASKDRAPDTQYF	TGTGCCAGCAAGGACAGAGCCCCAGATACGCAGTATTTT
TRBD2	TRBV4-1	18	TRBJ2-3	-	CASSQELLAGKAADTQYF	TGCGCCAGCAGCCAAGAACTCCTAGCGGGAAAGGCAGCAGATACGCAGTATTTT
-	TRBV7-2	11	TRBJ2-7	-	CASSSRYEQYF	TGTGCCAGCAGCTCTCGTTACGAGCAGTACTTC
-	TRBV28	14	TRBJ1-2	-	CASSLFEGRNGYTF	TGTGCCAGCAGTTTATTCGAGGGTCGGAATGGCTACACCTTC
TRBD1	TRBV7-9	14	TRBJ2-7	-	CASSLEDRGYEQYF	TGTGCCAGCAGCTTAGAGGACAGGGGTTACGAGCAGTACTTC
TRBD1	TRBV6-1	15	TRBJ2-4	-	CASSEQGAGLDIQYF	TGTGCCAGCAGTGAACAGGGGGCCGGTCTGGACATTCAGTACTTC
-	TRBV4-1	17	TRBJ2-7	-	CASSQVTQGSPSYEQYF	TGCGCCAGCAGCCAAGTCACTCAGGGGTCGCCCTCCTACGAGCAGTACTTC
TRBD2	TRBV4-3	17	TRBJ2-3	-	CASSFGLAGGGTDTQYF	TGCGCCAGCAGCTTTGGACTAGCGGGGGGGGGCACAGATACGCAGTATTTT
TRBD1	TRBV13	15	TRBJ1-4	-	CASSSRDDTGGKLFF	TGTGCCAGCAGCTCCCGAGACGATACAGGGGGAAAACTGTTTTTT
-	TRBV30	13	TRBJ1-4	-	CAWSVLGGEKLFF	TGTGCCTGGAGTGTACTGGGAGGGGAAAAACTGTTTTTT
-	TRBV27	15	TRBJ1-5	-	CASSLIPLSNQPQHF	TGTGCCAGCAGTTTAATCCCTCTTAGCAATCAGCCCCAGCATTTT
-	TRBV2	14	TRBJ2-3	-	CASTLGLSTDTQYF	TGTGCCAGCACCCTGGGACTCTCCACAGATACGCAGTATTTT
TRBD1	TRBV5-4	17	TRBJ1-1	-	CASSLLQGDVMNTEAFF	TGTGCCAGCAGCTTGCTACAGGGGGATGTGATGAACACTGAAGCTTTCTTT
-	TRBV30	14	TRBJ1-1	-	CAWSPGLIATEAFF	TGTGCCTGGAGTCCAGGGTTAATAGCCACTGAAGCTTTCTTT
-	TRBV14	18	TRBJ2-2	once	CASSQEIFYTGRPGELFF	TGTGCCAGCAGCCAAGAGATATTTTACACAGGCCGGCCCGGGGAGCTGTTTTTT